Described below is a single T cell receptor beta chain sequence and its context. Its antigen remains unknown. The junction and the germline gene differ at one end; a read error may be behind it. The germline V gene encodes CDR1 SEHNR and CDR2 FQNEAQ (reference sequence). The CDR3 sequence is 16 residues long. The entry originates in a study of cytomegalovirus exposure and HLA in healthy donors. General observations from the study: TCR beta V- and J-gene trimming was later associated with a missense DCLRE1C variant. It was only CMV serostatus that was available as immune exposure information.

13 Jbeta primers and 60 Vbeta primers were used for the PCR. Using immunoSEQ multiplex PCR, the repertoire was profiled, and TCRdb retains in-frame clones only, with some absent. This sample has about 170,000 clones, with 80% found just once. Healthy people donating bone marrow made up the donors. What was sequenced was PBMCs. The chain joins TRBV7-9 to TRBJ2-1; D might be TRBD2 (6 bases). This TCR derives from a woman aged 45 to 65 in good health and CMV-seropositive. The CDR3 DNA follows: TGTTCCAGCAGCCGGATTAGCGGAAGCTCCTACAATGAGCAGTTCTTC. It specifies CSSSRISGSSYNEQFF.